What follows are 28 T cell receptor beta chains derived from one specimen sequenced in a study of cytomegalovirus exposure and HLA in healthy donors. The PCR ran on 60 Vbeta and 13 Jbeta primers. This table comes from immunoSEQ multiplex PCR, and its TCRdb copy is limited to in-frame clones, with some not included. The sample has around 120,000 clones; roughly 62% are singletons. Sequencing was performed on PBMCs. The origin of the receptors is a man aged 25 to 40 in good health and CMV-seropositive.

A few counts support this clone. The chain has TRBV7-3 and TRBJ1-1, with D maybe TRBD1 (5 bases). V was cut by 5 bases and J by 0 bases, with 7 bases left in between. The germline V gene has CDR1 SGHTA and CDR2 FQGTGA. The CDR3 loop spans 13 amino acids. CDR3 sequence reads: CASSTRVNTEAFF. The CDR3 DNA is TGTGCCAGCAGCACCAGGGTGAACACTGAAGCTTTCTTT.

The chain combines TRBV29-1 with TRBJ1-1; D might be TRBD1 (5 bases). There are 13 residues in the CDR3. The ends were cut back, 4 bases at V and 3 bases at J, with 12 bases in the middle. Germline assignment: CDR1 SQVTM and CDR2 ANQGSEA. DNA of the CDR3: TGCAGCGTTGTCAGGGCCTTCGACACTGAAGCTTTCTTT. Amino acids: CSVVRAFDTEAFF.

In this sample, this clone turned up a few times. This chain links TRBV7-9 with TRBJ1-1; no clear D. The CDR3 consists of 13 residues. The ends were cut back, 3 bases at V and 1 base at J, with 6 bases in the middle. The germline V gene encodes CDR1 SEHNR and CDR2 FQNEAQ (reference sequence). The CDR3 DNA sequence: TGTGCCAGCAGCTTCTCGGGGAACACTGAAGCTTTCTTT. It yields the protein CASSFSGNTEAFF.

V is TRBV7-8 and J is TRBJ2-7; the match to TRBD2 covers 9 bases. Germline CDR1 reads SGHVS; CDR2 reads FQNEAQ. This CDR3 contains 16 residues. Trimming at V came to 2 bases and at J to 0 bases, leaving 5 bases not matched to a gene. CDR3 residues: CASSLFASGVSYEQYF. The CDR3 coding sequence is TGTGCCAGCAGCTTATTTGCTAGCGGGGTCTCCTACGAGCAGTACTTC.

The gene calls are TRBV10-3 and TRBJ1-6; 9 bases map to TRBD1. Germline CDR1 reads ENHRY; CDR2 reads SYGVKD. The CDR3 is 16 amino acids. Trimming cost V 3 bases and J 8 bases; bases outside gene matches: 8. The CDR3 DNA is TGTGCCATCAGTGAACTTGGACAGGGGCGGCATTCACCCCTCCACTTT. The encoded protein is CAISELGQGRHSPLHF.

The gene calls are TRBV27 and TRBJ2-7, with D perhaps matching TRBD2 (7 bases). This CDR3 comprises 12 residues. Germline V CDR1 and CDR2: MNHEY, SMNVEV (reference sequence). The V gene lost 7 bases and the J gene lost 2 bases, with 9 bases spanning the gap. The CDR3 loop is CASKGGTYEQYF. CDR3 coding DNA: TGTGCCAGCAAGGGGGGGACCTACGAGCAGTACTTC.

The chain combines TRBV5-4 with TRBJ2-1, with a possible D match to TRBD2 (5 bases). The germline V gene encodes CDR1 SGHNT and CDR2 YYREEE (reference sequence). This CDR3 is 15 amino acids long. Trimming stripped 0 bases from V and 3 bases from J, with 10 bases between. CDR3 sequence reads: CASSLEEGYYNEQFF. The CDR3 nucleotides are TGTGCCAGCAGCTTGGAAGAGGGCTACTACAATGAGCAGTTCTTC.

The chain joins TRBV4-1 to TRBJ1-2; D uncertain. Trimming took off 0 bases at V and 4 bases at J, with 9 bases between the two ends. The CDR3 sequence is 14 residues long. Germline lookup yields CDR1 MGHRA and CDR2 YSYEKL. The CDR3 sequence: CASSQDSYTYGYTF. CDR3 nucleotides: TGCGCCAGCAGCCAAGACAGTTACACCTATGGCTACACCTTC.

The V gene is TRBV5-1, the J gene TRBJ2-5; D possibly corresponds to TRBD2 (6 bases). The ends were cut back, 0 bases at V and 2 bases at J, with 11 bases in the middle. The CDR3 contains 15 residues. Germline CDR1 reads SGHRS; CDR2 reads YFSETQ. The CDR3: CASSLDLGRQETQYF. DNA for the CDR3: TGCGCCAGCAGCTTGGATCTCGGGAGACAAGAGACCCAGTACTTC.

This sequence joins TRBV7-9 and TRBJ2-2, with D maybe TRBD2 (5 bases). This CDR3 is 12 amino acids long. The V and J ends lost 4 bases and 5 bases respectively, with 5 bases between them. Germline CDR1 is SEHNR and CDR2 is FQNEAQ (reference sequence). The CDR3 DNA reads as TGTGCCAGCAGCTCGGGAACCGGGGAGCTGTTTTTT. Protein: CASSSGTGELFF.

The chain combines TRBV7-3 with TRBJ2-3; 7 bases map to TRBD2. The CDR3 is 13 residues long. Germline V gene data show CDR1 as SGHTA and CDR2 as FQGTGA. V was pared by 4 bases and J by 6 bases, with 4 bases of the junction left unmatched. CDR3 protein: CASSSGGADTQYF. The CDR3 DNA reads as TGTGCCAGCAGCTCGGGAGGTGCGGATACGCAGTATTTT.

This clone appeared a few times. Here the CDR3 DNA reads TGTGCCAGCAGGGAAACAGGGAACCAAGAGACCCAGTACTTC. As protein: CASRETGNQETQYF. The V call is TRBV6-1, the J call TRBJ2-5; TRBD1 might be the D (6 bases). Germline assignment: CDR1 MNHNS and CDR2 SASEGT. The CDR3 runs 14 residues. With 6 bases removed from V and 0 bases from J, the gap between germline ends came to 11 bases.

The J gene is TRBJ2-7, the V gene TRBV10-3; 7 bases match TRBD1. The germline CDR1 and CDR2 sequences are ENHRY and SYGVKD. Trimming at V came to 8 bases and at J to 2 bases, leaving 3 bases not matched to a gene. CDR3 length: 12 residues. CDR3 sequence: CAISDRAYEQYF. For the CDR3, the DNA is TGTGCCATCTCAGACAGGGCCTACGAGCAGTACTTC.

V usage is TRBV9 and J usage is TRBJ2-3; the D gene is possibly TRBD2 (6 bases). CDR1 is SGDLS and CDR2 is YYNGEE in the germline V gene. V was clipped by 3 bases and J by 1 base, with 12 bases between them. The CDR3 consists of 15 residues. Here the CDR3 reads CASSATAGRTDTQYF. CDR3 in DNA: TGTGCCAGCAGCGCTACAGCGGGCCGCACAGATACGCAGTATTTT.

This clone was observed a handful of times. An end of the junction does not agree with germline; a read error may underlie this. The chain is built from TRBV6-6 and TRBJ2-1, with 9 bases that match TRBD1. Germline V gene data show CDR1 as MNHNY and CDR2 as SVGAGI (reference sequence). The CDR3 totals 16 residues. The DNA of the CDR3 is TGTGCCAGCAGTTTTTCCGGGACAGGGTCCTCCAATGAGCAGTTCTTC. Encoded protein: CASSFSGTGSSNEQFF.

The chain carries TRBV4-2 and TRBJ2-3; 9 nucleotides align to TRBD1. This CDR3 spans 17 amino acids. V was clipped by 0 bases and J by 4 bases; unmatched bases: 8. CDR1 and CDR2 (germline): LGHNA, YNFKEQ. CDR3 protein: CASSQEGTGNLADTQYF. The DNA of the CDR3 is TGTGCCAGCAGCCAAGAGGGGACAGGGAATCTAGCAGATACGCAGTATTTT.

The rearrangement links TRBV5-1 to TRBJ1-5; D uncertain. Germline V gene lookup returns CDR1 SGHRS and CDR2 YFSETQ. Trimming stripped 0 bases from V and 0 bases from J, with 7 bases between. This CDR3 has 15 residues. The chain's CDR3 is CASSLGTVSNQPQHF. CDR3 coding DNA: TGCGCCAGCAGCTTGGGGACTGTTAGCAATCAGCCCCAGCATTTT.

The chain combines TRBV5-1 with TRBJ1-2, with TRBD1 matching 7 bases. The CDR3 consists of 15 residues. Per germline, CDR1 SGHRS and CDR2 YFSETQ. Germline trimming cut 6 bases from V and 4 bases from J; bases unmatched to any gene: 12. CDR3 amino acids: CASMLGGTAAYGYTF. The CDR3 DNA sequence: TGCGCCAGCATGCTTGGAGGGACAGCCGCCTATGGCTACACCTTC.

About this clone itself: One junction end does not reproduce the germline sequence, and a read error may be involved. CDR3 protein: CAISVAASTDTQYF. Here the CDR3 DNA reads TGTGCCATCAGTGTGGCGGCTAGCACAGATACGCAGTATTTT. The chain has TRBV6-5 and TRBJ2-3; no firm D call. CDR3 length: 14 residues. Per germline, CDR1 MNHEY and CDR2 SVGAGI.

Of note for this clone: A read error may account for a junction end that differs from germline. The chain joins TRBV6-1 to TRBJ1-5; TRBD1 matches 7 bases. The V gene's germline CDR1 is MNHNS and CDR2 SASEGT. The CDR3 contains 15 residues. The CDR3 here is CASSRTGEFGQPQRF. The CDR3 DNA sequence: TGTGCCAGCAGCAGAACAGGGGAGTTCGGTCAGCCCCAGCGTTTT.

V gene TRBV18 combines with J gene TRBJ1-4; no definite D call. Germline assignment: CDR1 KGHSH and CDR2 LQKENI. The V end was cut by 4 bases, the J end by 8 bases, with 11 bases between. The CDR3 spans 13 residues. As DNA, the CDR3 is TGTGCCAGCTCACTCTACGGGAGAGAAAAACTGTTTTTT. It encodes CASSLYGREKLFF.

V gene TRBV19 combines with J gene TRBJ1-5; 8 nucleotides match TRBD1. Germline CDR1 is LNHDA and CDR2 is SQIVND (reference sequence). Trimming cost V 4 bases and J 9 bases; bases outside gene matches: 5. The CDR3 covers 13 residues. The CDR3 here is CASSKDRVSPQHF. CDR3 sequence (DNA): TGTGCCAGTAGTAAGGACAGGGTTTCGCCCCAGCATTTT.

The chain recombines TRBV4-1 with TRBJ1-2, with a weak D call TRBD1 (6 bases). Trimming took 0 bases from V and 6 from J, leaving 32 bases between them. This CDR3 spans 21 amino acids. Per the germline V gene, CDR1 is MGHRA and CDR2 is YSYEKL. Here the CDR3 DNA reads TGCGCCAGCAGCCAAGACAACCATAATTCCTTTGAACAGGGTACGGAAGATGGCTACACCTTC. This codes for CASSQDNHNSFEQGTEDGYTF.

This clone was seen once. The chain carries TRBV18 and TRBJ2-7; tentatively, D is TRBD1 (6 bases). Germline CDR1 reads KGHSH; CDR2 reads LQKENI. Trimming left V 3 bases short and J 5 bases short, with 11 bases between. The CDR3 consists of 13 residues. The CDR3 loop is CASSPRTVHEQYF. The CDR3, as DNA: TGTGCCAGCTCACCCAGGACAGTTCACGAGCAGTACTTC.

This clone was observed a few times. The chain joins TRBV6-5 to TRBJ2-7, with TRBD1 matching 9 bases. The CDR3 extends over 15 amino acids. The germline gives CDR1 MNHEY, CDR2 SVGAGI. Losses at the gene ends were 5 bases for V and 6 bases for J; bases not matched to a gene: 11. The CDR3 nucleotides read TGTGCCAGCAGTAAGTCGACAGGGGGGCCCCTCGAGCAGTACTTC. Its protein is CASSKSTGGPLEQYF.

There are a few counts of this clone. V and J are TRBV5-6 and TRBJ2-5; TRBD1 is a possible D gene (5 bases). V was clipped by 4 bases and J by 0 bases, with 10 bases between them. This CDR3 is built from 14 residues. From germline, CDR1 is SGHDT and CDR2 YYEEEE. Here the CDR3 reads CASSPTGYQETQYF. The CDR3 DNA follows: TGTGCCAGCAGCCCTACAGGTTACCAAGAGACCCAGTACTTC.

The chain has TRBV9 and TRBJ2-1; the match to TRBD2 covers 8 bases. The ends lost 3 bases at V and 5 bases at J; junction bases unmatched: 13. CDR1 and CDR2 (germline): SGDLS, YYNGEE. The CDR3 is 17 amino acids. CDR3 sequence (DNA): TGTGCCAGCAGCGGGGGGCCGGGACTAGTTGGGGACAATGAGCAGTTCTTC. Translation gives CASSGGPGLVGDNEQFF.

This sequence joins TRBV6-1 and TRBJ2-3; D perhaps matches TRBD1 (6 bases). The V gene's germline CDR1 is MNHNS and CDR2 SASEGT. CDR3 size: 14 residues. The V end was cut by 8 bases, the J end by 8 bases, with 20 bases between. The CDR3 loop reads CASSGDRLIGTQYF. DNA for the CDR3: TGTGCCAGCTCAGGAGACAGGCTCATCGGTACGCAGTATTTT.